This T cell receptor (beta chain) originates from a study of blood T cell repertoires in COVID-19 (dated by TCRdb to the early 2020s). Study-level background: The collaborator samples originated in the United States, Italy and Spain and spanned the acute and convalescent phases of COVID-19. The material from the prospective study consisted of cDNA or gDNA derived from T cells, B-cell-depleted T cells, or PBMCs. Deeply sampled blood TCRbeta repertoires from subjects exposed to, actively infected with, or recovered from COVID-19 were included in the dataset. The repertoires were released in a freely available public database meant as a resource for research on the immune response to SARS-CoV-2. The samples were drawn from the first 160 participants of the ongoing ImmuneRACE study and from 950 to 1,500 subjects provided by 6 global collaborators. Nearly every sample came with metadata listing a de-identified subject ID, COVID-19 status, age in years and sex. Where HLA class I and class II types were available, the types were taken from metadata supplied by the sample provider, not from assay-based typing. The study at large found these results: How much clinical and demographic metadata was included differed by source and by participant, and the metadata was provided uncurated.

TCRbeta CDR3 regions were amplified from genomic DNA using the immunoSEQ Assay, a bias-controlled multiplex PCR. Concerning the study's data processing: Within the assay, amplification of reference gene primers was used to estimate how many nucleated cells each sample contained. To quantify the absolute abundance of each unique TCRbeta CDR3 rearrangement, sequence reads were collapsed and filtered. For each sample, productive Simpson clonality was calculated as the square root of Simpson's diversity index across productive rearrangements. Not all clones reach the TCRdb copy of this immuneACCESS table, which keeps in-frame sequences only. Checked studies attribute under half of the gap to unresolved V genes and leave the rest unexplained. V, J and clone size reflect that table, while D and trimming were determined from the DNA. The sample data list some 73,000 clones, and 90% of these were observed just once. The top ten clonotypes cover less than 8.5% of the sample.

Looking up the germline V gene yields CDR1 MNHEY and CDR2 SVGAGI. CDR3 length: 15 amino acids, cysteine to phenylalanine. Kept here is only the CDR3 DNA, which spans 45 bases and is read in frame from base 1. V lost 6 bases and J lost 4 bases; the stretch between them is 16 bases long. Each collaborating institution followed its own protocols to collect whole blood in K2EDTA tubes. For TCRbeta analysis, collaborators shipped samples as frozen whole blood, isolated PBMCs, or DNA extracted from either of those sample types. Notes on this clone: Its binding antigen is unknown. Base qualities are not recorded, but no much larger clone differs from it by a single base.

Sequenced: peripheral blood. This receptor was taken from a human donor in a cohort sampled during active COVID-19. Recombination joined TRBV6-5 with TRBJ2-4; the D segment could be TRBD1, given 5 matching bases. This receptor has the CDR3 CASRPKGAEKNIQYF. The bases read TGTGCCAGCAGGCCAAAAGGGGCTGAGAAAAACATTCAGTACTTC.